These 15 T cell receptor beta chains came from one sample sequenced in a study of T cell repertoires in cytomegalovirus infection. No antigen has been identified for these receptors. In TCRdb, the reads were re-called with MiXCR into one record per CDR3 protein. The sample has 250,000 to 300,000 distinct CDR3 sequences, roughly a fifth seen once. This specimen consisted of cultured PBMCs, obtained from culture after CMV antigen stimulation. The origin of the receptors is a human donor in good health (CMV status not recorded). Some clones in this sample may be carry-over from other donors' samples.

This clonotype was counted a few times. The J gene is TRBJ2-7, the V gene TRBV7-9, with 7 bases fitting TRBD1. There are 14 residues in the CDR3. J lost 6 bases, V lost 5 bases, and 10 bases had no gene match. The germline V gene has CDR1 SEHNR and CDR2 FQNEAQ (reference sequence). The CDR3 DNA reads TGTGCCAGCAGCGCCGGGACAGAATTCGGCGAGCAGTACTTC. Its translation is CASSAGTEFGEQYF. Variable domain in full (rest from reference TRBV7-9 and TRBJ2-7): DTGVSQNPRHKITKRGQNVTFRCDPISEHNRLYWYRQTLGQGPEFLTYFQNEAQLEKSRLLSDRFSAERPKGSFSTLEIQRTEQGDSAMYLCASSAGTEFGEQYFGPGTRLTVT.

The chain is built from TRBV15 and TRBJ2-3; possible D gene TRBD1, 6 bases. The CDR3 contains 13 residues. Between the trimmed V and J ends, which lost 6 bases and 4 bases, there was a span of 11 bases. The germline V gene has CDR1 LNHNV and CDR2 YYDKDF (reference sequence). The CDR3: CATRTNRADTQYF. In DNA form, the CDR3 reads TGTGCCACCAGAACCAACAGGGCAGATACGCAGTATTTT.

This clonotype occurred a few times. V gene TRBV3-1 combines with J gene TRBJ1-1, with a weak D call TRBD1 (6 bases). V shed 1 base and J shed 3 bases, with 9 bases lying between them. Looked up from germline, CDR1 is LGHDT and CDR2 is YNNKEL (reference sequence). The CDR3 is made up of 14 amino acids. This CDR3 is CASSQGGRDTEAFF. In DNA form, the CDR3 reads TGTGCCAGCAGCCAAGGGGGGCGGGACACTGAAGCTTTCTTT.

The V and J genes are TRBV7-9 and TRBJ2-7, with 9 positions matching TRBD1. Losses at the gene ends were 6 bases for V and 7 bases for J; bases not matched to a gene: 10. In germline, CDR1 is SEHNR, CDR2 FQNEAQ (reference sequence). This CDR3 is 14 amino acids long. CDR3 DNA sequence: TGTGCCAGCAGGGCCGGGACAGGGAGAAGTGAGCAGTACTTC. Residues: CASRAGTGRSEQYF.

This clonotype showed up just a few times. The CDR3 nucleotides read TGTGCCAGCAGTTTGGAAAAGGGGGCTGAGCAGTTCTTC. It encodes CASSLEKGAEQFF. The rearrangement uses TRBV27 and TRBJ2-1; 7 bases fit TRBD1. This CDR3 has 13 residues. CDR1 is MNHEY, CDR2 SMNVEV, per germline (reference sequence). The junction had 5 bases not matched to a gene; V was cut back by 3 bases and J by 9 bases.

This CDR3 is CSARDPRDFGNEQFF. DNA of the CDR3: TGCAGTGCTAGAGACCCCCGGGACTTCGGTAATGAGCAGTTCTTC. V gene TRBV20-1 combines with J gene TRBJ2-1; perhaps TRBD2 as D (6 bases). CDR3 length: 15 amino acids. V lost 0 bases, J lost 7 bases, and 16 bases lay in between. The V gene's germline CDR1 is DFQATT and CDR2 SNEGSKA (reference sequence).

The chain links TRBV11-2 to TRBJ2-7; the D call may be TRBD1 or TRBD2 (5 bases each). Germline-derived CDR1 and CDR2 are SGHAT and FQNNGV. The CDR3 contains 12 residues. V was cut by 8 bases and J by 1 base, with 9 bases left in between. CDR3 loop: CASGWGSYEQYF. The CDR3 nucleotides are TGTGCCAGCGGTTGGGGGTCCTACGAGCAGTACTTC. Looking up the rest from reference TRBV11-2 and TRBJ2-7 gives the full variable domain: EAGVAQSPRYKIIEKRQSVAFWCNPISGHATLYWYQQILGQGPKLLIQFQNNGVVDDSQLPKDRFSAERLKGVDSTLKIQPAKLEDSAVYLCASGWGSYEQYFGPGTRLTVT.

The chain is built from TRBV11-2 and TRBJ1-2, with 12 bases aligning to TRBD1. This CDR3 has 16 residues. V gave up 3 bases and J gave up 6 bases; unmatched junction bases: 8. The germline CDR1 and CDR2 sequences are SGHAT and FQNNGV. CDR3 amino acids: CASSLGTGGDKDGYTF. For the CDR3, the DNA is TGTGCCAGCAGCTTGGGGACAGGGGGCGACAAGGATGGCTACACCTTC.

This clonotype turned up a few times. The chain recombines TRBV15 with TRBJ2-5; the match to TRBD1 covers 9 bases. Germline V lookup: CDR1 LNHNV, CDR2 YYDKDF (reference sequence). The CDR3 has 15 residues. V trimming: 3 bases; J trimming: 2 bases; junction bases outside the gene matches: 4. The CDR3 region is CATSRDRGGQETQYF. In DNA, the CDR3 is TGTGCCACCAGCAGGGACAGGGGAGGACAAGAGACCCAGTACTTC.

Only a few counts were recorded for this clonotype. This sequence joins TRBV14 and TRBJ2-1; TRBD1 matches at 7 bases. Trimming removed 0 bases from V and 9 bases from J; junction bases left unmatched: 14. Germline V gene lookup returns CDR1 SGHDN and CDR2 FVKESK. The CDR3 sequence is 17 residues long. This CDR3 is CASSQDPFALGGREQFF. CDR3 DNA sequence: TGTGCCAGCAGCCAAGATCCGTTCGCGTTAGGGGGCCGTGAGCAGTTCTTC. Looking up the rest from reference TRBV14 and TRBJ2-1 gives the full variable domain: EAGVTQFPSHSVIEKGQTVTLRCDPISGHDNLYWYRRVMGKEIKFLLHFVKESKQDESGMPNNRFLAERTGGTYSTLKVQPAELEDSGVYFCASSQDPFALGGREQFFGPGTRLTVL.

The chain recombines TRBV16 with TRBJ2-7; D gene unclear. V was shortened by 5 bases and J by 2 bases, with 13 bases between the two germline ends. This CDR3 region has 14 residues. Germline CDR1 KGHSY, CDR2 FQNENV. CDR3: CASSANPGAYEQYV. CDR3 bases: TGTGCCAGCAGCGCTAACCCAGGAGCCTACGAGCAGTACGTC.

This chain links TRBV6-5 with TRBJ2-7; 8 positions match TRBD2. This CDR3 comprises 15 residues. Germline CDR1 reads MNHEY; CDR2 reads SVGAGI. The trim removed 3 bases at V and 2 bases at J, leaving 6 bases unmatched. This CDR3 reads CASSYKREIAYEQYF. DNA for the CDR3: TGTGCCAGCAGTTATAAGCGGGAGATTGCCTACGAGCAGTACTTC.

The rearrangement uses TRBV6-5 and TRBJ1-4; possibly TRBD1 for D (5 bases). The CDR3 contains 15 residues. The germline V gene has CDR1 MNHEY and CDR2 SVGAGI. Trimming removed 6 bases from V and 0 bases from J, with 11 bases in between. In nucleotides, the CDR3 is TGTGCCAGCAGCTGGGACGCCGCAACTAATGAAAAACTGTTTTTT. It codes for CASSWDAATNEKLFF.

The chain joins TRBV6-8 to TRBJ2-7; D may be TRBD2 (5 bases). V was pared by 5 bases and J by 4 bases, with 21 bases between. The CDR3 spans 16 residues. Germline V gives CDR1 MNHGY, CDR2 SAAAGT. The CDR3 coding sequence is TGTGCCAGCAGTCATTCGGGAACAAAATACGGATACGAGCAGTACTTC. This codes for CASSHSGTKYGYEQYF.

The rearrangement uses TRBV19 and TRBJ2-3; 7 bases map to TRBD2. V was pared by 10 bases and J by 0 bases, with 7 bases of the junction left unmatched. Germline CDR1 is LNHDA and CDR2 is SQIVND (reference sequence). The CDR3 runs to 14 residues. CDR3 in amino acids: CATSSGTSTDTQYF. The CDR3 DNA sequence: TGTGCCACCTCAAGCGGGACTAGCACAGATACGCAGTATTTT. The variable domain in full, with the rest retrieved from reference TRBV19 and TRBJ2-3, is DGGITQSPKYLFRKEGQNVTLSCEQNLNHDAMYWYRQDPGQGLRLIYYSQIVNDFQKGDIAEGYSVSREKKESFPLTVTSAQKNPTAFYLCATSSGTSTDTQYFGPGTRLTVL.